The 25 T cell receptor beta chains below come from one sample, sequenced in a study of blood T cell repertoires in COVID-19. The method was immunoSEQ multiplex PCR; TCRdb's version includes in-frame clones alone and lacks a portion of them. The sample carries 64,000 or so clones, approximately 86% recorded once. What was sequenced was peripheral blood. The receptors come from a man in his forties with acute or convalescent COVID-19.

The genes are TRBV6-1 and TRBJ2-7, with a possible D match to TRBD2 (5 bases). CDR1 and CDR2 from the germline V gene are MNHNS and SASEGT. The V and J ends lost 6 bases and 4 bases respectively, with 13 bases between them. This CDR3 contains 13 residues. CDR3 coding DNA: TGTGCCAGCAGCCAAGGGAGTCGGTACGAGCAGTACTTC. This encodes CASSQGSRYEQYF.

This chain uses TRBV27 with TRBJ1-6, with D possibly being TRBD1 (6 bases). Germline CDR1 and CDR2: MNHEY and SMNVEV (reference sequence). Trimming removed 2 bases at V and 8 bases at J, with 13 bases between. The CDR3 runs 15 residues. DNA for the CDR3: TGTGCCAGCAGTTTAATCCAGGGGATGTATTCACCCCTCCACTTT. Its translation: CASSLIQGMYSPLHF.

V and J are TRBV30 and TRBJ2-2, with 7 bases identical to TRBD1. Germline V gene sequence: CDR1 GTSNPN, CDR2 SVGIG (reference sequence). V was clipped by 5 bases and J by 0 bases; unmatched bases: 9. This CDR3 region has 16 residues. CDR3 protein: CAWRPRGGANTGELFF. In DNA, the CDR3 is TGTGCCTGGCGCCCCAGAGGGGGCGCGAACACCGGGGAGCTGTTTTTT.

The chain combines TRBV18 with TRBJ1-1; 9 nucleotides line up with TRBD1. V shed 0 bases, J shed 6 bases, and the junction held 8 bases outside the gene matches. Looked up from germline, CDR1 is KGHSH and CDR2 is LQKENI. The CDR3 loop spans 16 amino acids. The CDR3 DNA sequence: TGTGCCAGCTCACCACCGACAGGGGGGAAGGTCGCTGAAGCTTTCTTT. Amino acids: CASSPPTGGKVAEAFF.

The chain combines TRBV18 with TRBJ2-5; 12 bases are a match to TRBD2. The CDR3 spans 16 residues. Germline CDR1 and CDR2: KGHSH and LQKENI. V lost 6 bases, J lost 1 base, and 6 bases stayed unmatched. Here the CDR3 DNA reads TGTGCCAGCTCGCCGACTAGCGGGGGTACCCAAGAGACCCAGTACTTC. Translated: CASSPTSGGTQETQYF. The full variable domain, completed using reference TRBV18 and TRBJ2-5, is NAGVMQNPRHLVRRRGQEARLRCSPMKGHSHVYWYRQLPEEGLKFMVYLQKENIIDESGMPKERFSAEFPKEGPSILRIQQVVRGDSAAYFCASSPTSGGTQETQYFGPGTRLLVL.

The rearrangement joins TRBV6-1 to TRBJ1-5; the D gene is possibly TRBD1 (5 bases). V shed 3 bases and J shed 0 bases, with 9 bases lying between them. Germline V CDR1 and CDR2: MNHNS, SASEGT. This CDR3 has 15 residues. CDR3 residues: CASSDTGYSNQPQHF. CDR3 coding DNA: TGTGCCAGCAGTGATACAGGTTATAGCAATCAGCCCCAGCATTTT.

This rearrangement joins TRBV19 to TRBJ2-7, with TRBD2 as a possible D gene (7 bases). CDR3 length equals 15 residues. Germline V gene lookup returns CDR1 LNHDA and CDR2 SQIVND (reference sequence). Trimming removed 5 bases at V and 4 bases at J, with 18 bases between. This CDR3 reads CASSPWEGGRYEQYF. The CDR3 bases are TGTGCCAGTAGTCCCTGGGAGGGGGGCCGATACGAGCAGTACTTC.

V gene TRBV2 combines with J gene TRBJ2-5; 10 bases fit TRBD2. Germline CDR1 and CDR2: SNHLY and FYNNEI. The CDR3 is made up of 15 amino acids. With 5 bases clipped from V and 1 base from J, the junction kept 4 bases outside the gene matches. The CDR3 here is CASSILAGGQETQYF. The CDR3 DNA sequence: TGTGCCAGCAGTATTTTAGCGGGGGGCCAAGAGACCCAGTACTTC.

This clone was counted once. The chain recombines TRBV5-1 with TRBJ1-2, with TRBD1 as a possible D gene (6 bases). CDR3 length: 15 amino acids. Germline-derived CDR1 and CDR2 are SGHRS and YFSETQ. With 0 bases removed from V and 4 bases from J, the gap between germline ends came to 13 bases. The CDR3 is CASSLDSRGFYGYTF. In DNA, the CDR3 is TGCGCCAGCAGCTTGGATTCCAGGGGCTTCTATGGCTACACCTTC.

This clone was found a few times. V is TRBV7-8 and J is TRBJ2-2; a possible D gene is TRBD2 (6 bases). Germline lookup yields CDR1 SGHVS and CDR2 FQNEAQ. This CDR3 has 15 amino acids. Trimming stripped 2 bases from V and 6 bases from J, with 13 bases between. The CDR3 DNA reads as TGTGCCAGCAGCTTAAGTACGGGGGTGGCCGGGGAGCTGTTTTTT. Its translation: CASSLSTGVAGELFF.

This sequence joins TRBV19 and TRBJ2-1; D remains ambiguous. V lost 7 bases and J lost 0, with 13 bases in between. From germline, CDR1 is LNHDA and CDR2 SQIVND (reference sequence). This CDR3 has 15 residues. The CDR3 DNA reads TGTGCCAGTAATGCGCCGGAGAGCTCCTACAATGAGCAGTTCTTC. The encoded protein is CASNAPESSYNEQFF.

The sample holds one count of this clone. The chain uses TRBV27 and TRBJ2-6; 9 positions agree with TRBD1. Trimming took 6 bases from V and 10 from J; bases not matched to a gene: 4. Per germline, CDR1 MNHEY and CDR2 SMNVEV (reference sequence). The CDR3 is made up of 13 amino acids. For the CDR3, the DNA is TGTGCCAGCAGGGTCGACAGGGGGAACGTCCTGACTTTC. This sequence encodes CASRVDRGNVLTF.

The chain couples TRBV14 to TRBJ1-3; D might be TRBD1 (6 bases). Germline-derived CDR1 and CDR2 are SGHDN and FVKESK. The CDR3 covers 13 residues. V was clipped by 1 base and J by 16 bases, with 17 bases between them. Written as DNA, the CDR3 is TGTGCCAGCAGCCAAGCTAGAGGACAGAGTTCCTATTTT. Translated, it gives CASSQARGQSSYF.

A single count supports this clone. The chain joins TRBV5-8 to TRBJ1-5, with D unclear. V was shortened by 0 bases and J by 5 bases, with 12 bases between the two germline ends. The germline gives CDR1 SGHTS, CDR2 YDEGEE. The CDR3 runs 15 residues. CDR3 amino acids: CASSLGGQPYQPQHF. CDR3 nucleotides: TGTGCCAGCAGCTTGGGCGGGCAGCCTTATCAGCCCCAGCATTTT. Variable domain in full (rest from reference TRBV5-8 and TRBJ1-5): EAGVTQSPTHLIKTRGQQATLRCSPISGHTSVYWYQQALGLGLQFLLWYDEGEERNRGNFPPRFSGRQFPNYSSELNVNALELEDSALYLCASSLGGQPYQPQHFGDGTRLSIL.

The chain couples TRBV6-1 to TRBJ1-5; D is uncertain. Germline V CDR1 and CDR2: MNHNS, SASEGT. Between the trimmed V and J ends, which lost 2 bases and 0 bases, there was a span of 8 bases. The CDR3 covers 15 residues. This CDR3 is CASSEYGVSNQPQHF. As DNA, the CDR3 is TGTGCCAGCAGTGAATACGGGGTTAGCAATCAGCCCCAGCATTTT.

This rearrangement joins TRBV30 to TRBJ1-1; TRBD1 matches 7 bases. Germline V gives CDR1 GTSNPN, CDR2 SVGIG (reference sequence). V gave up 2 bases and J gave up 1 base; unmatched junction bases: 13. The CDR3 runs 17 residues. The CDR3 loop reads CAWSKDRAMHGNTEAFF. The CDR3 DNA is TGTGCCTGGAGTAAAGACAGGGCGATGCATGGGAACACTGAAGCTTTCTTT.

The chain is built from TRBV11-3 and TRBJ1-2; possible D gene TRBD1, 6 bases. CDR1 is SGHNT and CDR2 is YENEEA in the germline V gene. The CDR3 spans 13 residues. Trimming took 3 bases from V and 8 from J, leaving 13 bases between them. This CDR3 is CASSLSQGYGYTF. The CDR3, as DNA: TGTGCCAGCAGCTTGTCGCAGGGGTACGGCTACACCTTC.

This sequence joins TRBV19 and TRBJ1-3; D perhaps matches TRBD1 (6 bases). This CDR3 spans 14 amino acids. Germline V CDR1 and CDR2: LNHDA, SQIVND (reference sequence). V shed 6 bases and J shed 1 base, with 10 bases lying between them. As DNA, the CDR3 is TGTGCCAGTAGGACAGGAGCTTCTGGAAACACCATATATTTT. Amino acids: CASRTGASGNTIYF.

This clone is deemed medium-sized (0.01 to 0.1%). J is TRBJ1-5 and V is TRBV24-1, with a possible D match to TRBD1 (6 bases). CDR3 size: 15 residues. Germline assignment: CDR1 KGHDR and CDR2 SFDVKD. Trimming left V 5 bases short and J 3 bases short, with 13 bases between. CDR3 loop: CATSGLTGTNQPQHF. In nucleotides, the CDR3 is TGTGCCACCAGTGGGCTGACAGGTACCAATCAGCCCCAGCATTTT.

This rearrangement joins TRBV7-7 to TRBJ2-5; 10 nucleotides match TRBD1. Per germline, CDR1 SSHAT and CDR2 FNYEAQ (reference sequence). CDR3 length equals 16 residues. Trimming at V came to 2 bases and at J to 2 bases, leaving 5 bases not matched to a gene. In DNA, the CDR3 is TGTGCCAGCAGCTTAAGGCGGACAGGGGGGCAAGAGACCCAGTACTTC. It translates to CASSLRRTGGQETQYF.

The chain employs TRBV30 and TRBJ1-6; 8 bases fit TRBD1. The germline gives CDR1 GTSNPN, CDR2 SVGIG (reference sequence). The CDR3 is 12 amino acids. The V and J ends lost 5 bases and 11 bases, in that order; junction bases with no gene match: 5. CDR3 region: CAWRLTGAPLHF. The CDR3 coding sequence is TGTGCCTGGCGCTTGACAGGGGCACCCCTCCACTTT.

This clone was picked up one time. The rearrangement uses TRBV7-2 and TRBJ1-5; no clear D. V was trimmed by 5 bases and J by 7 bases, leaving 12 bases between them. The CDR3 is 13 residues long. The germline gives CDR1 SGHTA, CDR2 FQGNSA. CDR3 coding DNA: TGTGCCAGCAGCCCCCAGGCGGGGCAGCCCCAGCATTTT. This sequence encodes CASSPQAGQPQHF.

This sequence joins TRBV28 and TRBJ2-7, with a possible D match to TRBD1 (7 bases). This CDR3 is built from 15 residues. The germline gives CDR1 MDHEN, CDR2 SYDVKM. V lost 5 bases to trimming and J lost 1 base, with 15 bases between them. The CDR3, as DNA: TGTGCCAGCAGTGGTGGACAGGAGGGGTCCTACGAGCAGTACTTC. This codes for CASSGGQEGSYEQYF.

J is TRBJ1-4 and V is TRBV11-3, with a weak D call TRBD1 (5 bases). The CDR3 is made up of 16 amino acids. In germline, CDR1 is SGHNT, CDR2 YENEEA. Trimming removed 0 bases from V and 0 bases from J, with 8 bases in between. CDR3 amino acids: CASSLDLQATNEKLFF. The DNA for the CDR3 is TGTGCCAGCAGCTTAGATCTACAGGCAACTAATGAAAAACTGTTTTTT.

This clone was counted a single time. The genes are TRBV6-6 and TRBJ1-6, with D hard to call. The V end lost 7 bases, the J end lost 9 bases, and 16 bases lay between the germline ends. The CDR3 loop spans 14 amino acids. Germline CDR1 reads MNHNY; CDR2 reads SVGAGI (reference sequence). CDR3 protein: CASTVTYGSSPLHF. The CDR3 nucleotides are TGTGCCAGCACTGTGACCTATGGGAGTTCACCCCTCCACTTT.